The clone carrying this T cell receptor (beta chain) was observed once. V was trimmed by 0 bases and J by 4 bases, leaving 13 bases between them. CDR1 and CDR2 from the germline V gene are SGHRS and YFSETQ. The CDR3 extends over 15 amino acids. Cohort placement rested on clinical history that participants reported themselves. These data are taken from a study of blood T cell repertoires in COVID-19. Whole-study context: The United States, Italy and Spain were the sources of the acute and convalescent COVID-19 samples.

Repertoires were generated with immunoSEQ multiplex PCR, while TCRdb's copy carries only in-frame clones and drops some. The table records approximately 210,000 clones, 87% of them present only once. The TCR originated in a woman under 40 who had recovered from COVID-19. Sample: PBMCs or T cells enriched from blood (not recorded which). The rearrangement uses TRBV5-1 and TRBJ2-5, with a tentative D call TRBD1 (6 bases). This chain's CDR3 is CASSLGRRGAETQYF. The CDR3 DNA reads TGCGCCAGCAGCTTGGGGCGCAGGGGAGCAGAGACCCAGTACTTC.